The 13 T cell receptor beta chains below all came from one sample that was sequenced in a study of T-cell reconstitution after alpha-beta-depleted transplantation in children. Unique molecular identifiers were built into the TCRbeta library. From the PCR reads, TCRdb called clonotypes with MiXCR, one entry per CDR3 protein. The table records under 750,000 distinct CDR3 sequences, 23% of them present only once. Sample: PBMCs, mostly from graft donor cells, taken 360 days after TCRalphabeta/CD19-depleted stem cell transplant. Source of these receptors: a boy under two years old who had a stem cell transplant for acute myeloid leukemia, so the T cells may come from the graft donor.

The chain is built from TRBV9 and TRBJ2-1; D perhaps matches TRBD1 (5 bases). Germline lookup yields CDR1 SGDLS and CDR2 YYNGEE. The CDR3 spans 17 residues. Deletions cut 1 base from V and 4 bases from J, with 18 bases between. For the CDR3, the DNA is TGTGCCAGCAGCGTATACGCGTTGACAGACTTATACAATGAGCAGTTCTTC. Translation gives CASSVYALTDLYNEQFF.

CDR3 region: CASSFGSSSGNTIYF. The CDR3, as DNA: TGTGCCAGCAGTTTCGGGAGTTCCTCTGGAAACACCATATATTTT. The chain carries TRBV12-3 or TRBV12-4 and TRBJ1-3, with unresolved D. V was shortened by 3 bases and J by 0 bases, with 9 bases between the two germline ends. This CDR3 has 15 residues.

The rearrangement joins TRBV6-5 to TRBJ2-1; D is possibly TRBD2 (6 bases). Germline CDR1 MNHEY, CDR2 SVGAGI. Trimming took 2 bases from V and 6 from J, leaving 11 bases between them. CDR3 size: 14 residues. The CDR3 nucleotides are TGTGCCAGCAGTTACGACCGGGGGACCAATGAGCAGTTCTTC. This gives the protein CASSYDRGTNEQFF.

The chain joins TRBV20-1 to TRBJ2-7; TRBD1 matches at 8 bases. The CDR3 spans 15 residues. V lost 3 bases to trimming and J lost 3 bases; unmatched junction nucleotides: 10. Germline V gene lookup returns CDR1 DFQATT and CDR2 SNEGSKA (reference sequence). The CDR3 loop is CSARDRDVPFYEQYF. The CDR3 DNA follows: TGCAGTGCTAGGGACAGGGATGTCCCTTTCTACGAGCAGTACTTC.

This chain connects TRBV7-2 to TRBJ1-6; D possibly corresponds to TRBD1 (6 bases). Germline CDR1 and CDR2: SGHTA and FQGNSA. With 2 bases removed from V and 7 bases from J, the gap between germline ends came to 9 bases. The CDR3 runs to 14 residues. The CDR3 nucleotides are TGTGCCAGCAGCTTAACAGGGATCAATTCACCCCTCCACTTT. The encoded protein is CASSLTGINSPLHF.

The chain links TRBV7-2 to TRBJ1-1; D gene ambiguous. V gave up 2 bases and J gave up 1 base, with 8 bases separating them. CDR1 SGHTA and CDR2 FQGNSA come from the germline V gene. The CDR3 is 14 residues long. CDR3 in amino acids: CASSLRTRNTEAFF. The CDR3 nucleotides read TGTGCCAGCAGCTTACGGACTAGGAACACTGAAGCTTTCTTT.

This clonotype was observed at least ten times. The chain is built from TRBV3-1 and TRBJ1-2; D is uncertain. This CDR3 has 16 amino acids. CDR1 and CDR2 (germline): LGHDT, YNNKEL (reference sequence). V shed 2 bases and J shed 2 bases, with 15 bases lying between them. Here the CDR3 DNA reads TGTGCCAGCAGCCAAACAGTTCAGGACGGAAACTATGGCTACACCTTC. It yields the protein CASSQTVQDGNYGYTF.

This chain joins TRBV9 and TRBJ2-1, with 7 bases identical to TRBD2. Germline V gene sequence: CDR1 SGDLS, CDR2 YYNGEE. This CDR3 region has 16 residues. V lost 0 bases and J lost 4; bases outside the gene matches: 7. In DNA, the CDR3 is TGTGCCAGCAGCGTAGGGGGAGGGGCCCTATACAATGAGCAGTTCTTC. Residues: CASSVGGGALYNEQFF.

As DNA, the CDR3 is TGCAGCGTTGAAACGTGGCAGCCGAATGAAAAACTGTTTTTT. Protein product: CSVETWQPNEKLFF. V usage is TRBV29-1 and J usage is TRBJ1-4; D is ambiguous. The CDR3 covers 14 residues. Between the trimmed V and J ends, which lost 2 bases and 5 bases, there was a span of 12 bases. Per germline, CDR1 SQVTM and CDR2 ANQGSEA.

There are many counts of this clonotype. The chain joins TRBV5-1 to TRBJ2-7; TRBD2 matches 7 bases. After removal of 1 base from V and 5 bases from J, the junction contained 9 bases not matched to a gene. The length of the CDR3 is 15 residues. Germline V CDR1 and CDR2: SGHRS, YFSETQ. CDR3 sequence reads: CASSLIVGGSNEQYF. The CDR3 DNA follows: TGCGCCAGCAGCTTGATTGTCGGGGGGAGCAACGAGCAGTACTTC.

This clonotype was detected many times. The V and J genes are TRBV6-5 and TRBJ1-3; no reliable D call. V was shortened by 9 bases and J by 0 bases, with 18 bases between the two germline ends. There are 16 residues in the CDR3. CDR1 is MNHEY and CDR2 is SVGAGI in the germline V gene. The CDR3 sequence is CASRKRALLSGNTIYF. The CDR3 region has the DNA TGTGCCAGTAGAAAGAGGGCCCTACTCTCTGGAAACACCATATATTTT.

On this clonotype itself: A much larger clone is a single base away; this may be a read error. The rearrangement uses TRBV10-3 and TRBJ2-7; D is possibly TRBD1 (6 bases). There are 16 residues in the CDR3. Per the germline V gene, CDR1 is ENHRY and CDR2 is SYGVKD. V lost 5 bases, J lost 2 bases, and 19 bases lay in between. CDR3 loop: CAISTTLKDRTYEQYF. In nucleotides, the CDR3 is TGTGCCATCAGTACCACACTTAAGGACAGAACCTACGAGCAGTACTTC.

The CDR3 reads CASSLPGQDLILSYEQYF. CDR3 coding DNA: TGTGCCAGCAGCTTGCCGGGACAGGACCTCATACTATCCTACGAGCAGTACTTC. J is TRBJ2-7 and V is TRBV11-2; 8 bases are shared with TRBD1. Trimming removed 3 bases from V and 1 base from J; junction bases left unmatched: 14. The germline V gene has CDR1 SGHAT and CDR2 FQNNGV. The CDR3 is 18 amino acids.